These 24 T cell receptor beta chains share one sample of origin, sequenced in a study of cytomegalovirus exposure and HLA in healthy donors. Researchers ran the PCR with 60 Vbeta and 13 Jbeta primers. The method was immunoSEQ multiplex PCR; TCRdb's version includes in-frame clones alone and lacks a portion of them. The sample carries 100,000 to 150,000 clones, approximately 8.8% recorded once. Source material: PBMCs. Receptors originate from a man aged 35-49 years in good health and CMV-seronegative.

This sequence joins TRBV27 and TRBJ1-1; 9 nucleotides match TRBD1. The length of the CDR3 is 14 residues. V lost 5 bases to trimming and J lost 5 bases; unmatched junction nucleotides: 6. Germline CDR1 and CDR2: MNHEY and SMNVEV (reference sequence). CDR3 sequence: CASSQNRGLTEAFF. CDR3 DNA sequence: TGTGCCAGCAGTCAAAACAGGGGGCTTACTGAAGCTTTCTTT.

The V call is TRBV7-9, the J call TRBJ2-6; a weak D match, TRBD1 (6 bases). Germline V gives CDR1 SEHNR, CDR2 FQNEAQ (reference sequence). The V gene lost 2 bases and the J gene lost 2 bases, with 13 bases spanning the gap. The CDR3 runs to 17 residues. The DNA for the CDR3 is TGTGCCAGCAGCTTACTTACTGGGGGCACTGGGGCCAACGTCCTGACTTTC. Its translation: CASSLLTGGTGANVLTF.

V is TRBV7-6 and J is TRBJ2-7, with D possibly being TRBD1 (6 bases). V was trimmed by 4 bases and J by 2 bases, leaving 15 bases between them. CDR3 length equals 15 residues. Per germline, CDR1 SGHVS and CDR2 FNYEAQ. CDR3 nucleotide sequence: TGTGCCAGCAGCTCCGCCTACAGGGCCACCTACGAGCAGTACTTC. Amino acid sequence: CASSSAYRATYEQYF.

This clone has only a few counts. The V call is TRBV6-6, the J call TRBJ1-1; a possible D gene is TRBD1 (5 bases). V was trimmed by 7 bases and J by 1 base, leaving 16 bases between them. Per the germline V gene, CDR1 is MNHNY and CDR2 is SVGAGI (reference sequence). The CDR3 is 15 residues long. CDR3 nucleotide sequence: TGTGCCAGCACTCCTCTTAGGGGCGCGAACACTGAAGCTTTCTTT. Protein sequence: CASTPLRGANTEAFF.

The J gene is TRBJ2-3, the V gene TRBV5-1, with D perhaps TRBD1 (6 bases). There are 14 residues in the CDR3. Looked up from germline, CDR1 is SGHRS and CDR2 is YFSETQ. Trimming took 5 bases from V and 2 from J, leaving 12 bases between them. The DNA of the CDR3 is TGCGCCAGCAGTTACCGGGACAACACAGATACGCAGTATTTT. Its protein is CASSYRDNTDTQYF.

The CDR3 DNA reads TGTGCCAGCAGCTTAAATTTTGGGGGGGGTACAGATACGCAGTATTTT. It encodes CASSLNFGGGTDTQYF. The chain has TRBV7-9 and TRBJ2-3; 7 bases are a match to TRBD2. The CDR3 covers 16 residues. Germline V gene data show CDR1 as SEHNR and CDR2 as FQNEAQ (reference sequence). J was trimmed by 3 bases and V by 2 bases; bases with no gene match: 8.

The genes are TRBV5-4 and TRBJ1-6; 7 bases are a match to TRBD1. Germline V gene lookup returns CDR1 SGHNT and CDR2 YYREEE (reference sequence). Losses at the gene ends were 0 bases for V and 8 bases for J; bases not matched to a gene: 2. The CDR3 covers 14 residues. CDR3 region: CASSLVQGDSPLHF. CDR3 DNA sequence: TGTGCCAGCAGCTTGGTTCAGGGGGATTCACCCCTCCACTTT.

This clone has just a few counts. The chain is built from TRBV28 and TRBJ1-1; 10 bases are shared with TRBD1. Germline lookup yields CDR1 MDHEN and CDR2 SYDVKM. The V and J ends lost 3 bases and 6 bases, in that order; junction bases with no gene match: 4. The CDR3 length is 14 residues. The CDR3 bases are TGTGCCAGCAGTTTTGGGACAGGGGTAGCTGAAGCTTTCTTT. This translates into CASSFGTGVAEAFF.

The V and J genes are TRBV6-5 and TRBJ2-3; D ambiguous. Germline V lookup: CDR1 MNHEY, CDR2 SVGAGI. Trimming cost V 6 bases and J 1 base, with 8 bases left between them. The CDR3 totals 13 residues. The CDR3: CASSLHGTDTQYF. The DNA of the CDR3 is TGTGCCAGCAGCTTACACGGCACAGATACGCAGTATTTT.

The sample holds a few counts of this clone. The chain is built from TRBV7-6 and TRBJ2-3; 8 nucleotides align to TRBD2. J was trimmed by 5 bases and V by 9 bases; bases with no gene match: 10. CDR3 length: 14 amino acids. Germline CDR1 is SGHVS and CDR2 is FNYEAQ. The CDR3 loop is CASLAGGLGDTQYF. For the CDR3, the DNA is TGTGCCAGTCTCGCGGGGGGCCTCGGAGATACGCAGTATTTT.

This clone was observed a handful of times. The rearrangement links TRBV5-4 to TRBJ2-6; TRBD1 matches at 11 bases. Trimming at V came to 4 bases and at J to 2 bases, leaving 2 bases not matched to a gene. Germline V CDR1 and CDR2: SGHNT, YYREEE (reference sequence). This CDR3 has 16 residues. In DNA form, the CDR3 reads TGTGCCAGCAGCCGGACAGGGGGCGCTGGGGCCAACGTCCTGACTTTC. It codes for CASSRTGGAGANVLTF. Variable domain in full (rest from reference TRBV5-4 and TRBJ2-6): ETGVTQSPTHLIKTRGQQVTLRCSSQSGHNTVSWYQQALGQGPQFIFQYYREEENGRGNFPPRFSGLQFPNYSSELNVNALELDDSALYLCASSRTGGAGANVLTFGAGSRLTVL.

The rearrangement uses TRBV6-6 and TRBJ2-7; 8 nucleotides align to TRBD1. Germline assignment: CDR1 MNHNY and CDR2 SVGAGI (reference sequence). This CDR3 spans 15 amino acids. Germline trimming cut 2 bases from V and 6 bases from J; bases unmatched to any gene: 9. The CDR3 sequence is CASSYGQGRSSEQYF. CDR3 sequence (DNA): TGTGCCAGCAGTTACGGACAGGGCAGGTCTAGCGAGCAGTACTTC.

This chain connects TRBV5-1 to TRBJ2-5, with D possibly TRBD2 on 6 matching bases. Between the trimmed V and J ends, which lost 3 bases and 5 bases, there was a span of 11 bases. Per germline, CDR1 SGHRS and CDR2 YFSETQ. This CDR3 is built from 13 residues. The CDR3, as DNA: TGCGCCAGCAGCTGGGACTCCCGGGAGACCCAGTACTTC. Translation: CASSWDSRETQYF. Based on the CDR3 plus reference TRBV5-1 and TRBJ2-5, the full variable domain is KAGVTQTPRYLIKTRGQQVTLSCSPISGHRSVSWYQQTPGQGLQFLFEYFSETQRNKGNFPGRFSGRQFSNSRSEMNVSTLELGDSALYLCASSWDSRETQYFGPGTRLLVL.

This clone was counted between two and nine times. The V and J genes are TRBV10-3 and TRBJ1-1; 10 bases are a match to TRBD1. Trimming removed 1 base from V and 0 bases from J; junction bases left unmatched: 5. The CDR3 length is 17 residues. The V gene's germline CDR1 is ENHRY and CDR2 SYGVKD. CDR3 in amino acids: CAISEWGQGILNTEAFF. In DNA, the CDR3 is TGTGCCATCAGTGAGTGGGGACAGGGGATCCTGAACACTGAAGCTTTCTTT.

The rearrangement uses TRBV28 and TRBJ2-5, with D possibly being TRBD1 (5 bases). This CDR3 region has 14 residues. Trimming shortened V by 7 bases and J by 4 bases, and 16 bases separated the two germline ends. CDR1 and CDR2 from the germline V gene are MDHEN and SYDVKM. CDR3 region: CASIETVRPETQYF. CDR3 DNA: TGTGCCAGCATCGAGACAGTCCGACCAGAGACCCAGTACTTC.

This clone was counted between two and nine times. The V gene is TRBV30, the J gene TRBJ2-1, with D possibly matching TRBD1 (5 bases). Germline V lookup: CDR1 GTSNPN, CDR2 SVGIG (reference sequence). The CDR3 has 14 residues. Between the trimmed V and J ends, which lost 0 bases and 8 bases, there was a span of 14 bases. The CDR3 here is CAWSVQAAFDEQFF. The CDR3 bases are TGTGCCTGGAGTGTACAGGCTGCTTTCGATGAGCAGTTCTTC.

This clone was counted a few times. This chain uses TRBV5-1 with TRBJ2-5; 9 bases are shared with TRBD1. The CDR3 is 16 amino acids. J lost 1 base, V lost 4 bases, and 8 bases had no gene match. Germline V gives CDR1 SGHRS, CDR2 YFSETQ. This CDR3 reads CASSPLPGQGQETQYF. The CDR3 nucleotides are TGCGCCAGCAGCCCCCTCCCGGGACAGGGCCAAGAGACCCAGTACTTC.

In its sample, this clone was seen a few times. This sequence joins TRBV5-1 and TRBJ1-2; D might be TRBD1 (5 bases). Per the germline V gene, CDR1 is SGHRS and CDR2 is YFSETQ. Trimming left V 0 bases short and J 13 bases short, with 13 bases between. The CDR3 loop spans 12 amino acids. The CDR3 here is CASSLALGALTF. The CDR3 DNA reads as TGCGCCAGCAGCTTGGCCTTAGGGGCTCTCACCTTC. Filled out from reference TRBV5-1 and TRBJ1-2, the complete variable domain reads KAGVTQTPRYLIKTRGQQVTLSCSPISGHRSVSWYQQTPGQGLQFLFEYFSETQRNKGNFPGRFSGRQFSNSRSEMNVSTLELGDSALYLCASSLALGALTFGSGTRLTVV.

In this sample, this clone turned up a few times. The gene calls are TRBV18 and TRBJ2-2; 7 nucleotides align to TRBD2. Germline values: CDR1 KGHSH, CDR2 LQKENI. V shed 6 bases, J shed 5 bases, and the junction held 0 bases outside the gene matches. This CDR3 spans 12 amino acids. CDR3 nucleotide sequence: TGTGCCAGCTCCGGGGGGACCGGGGAGCTGTTTTTT. Protein product: CASSGGTGELFF.

This chain uses TRBV19 with TRBJ2-7; D remains unclear. The CDR3 runs 13 residues. Germline CDR1 and CDR2: LNHDA and SQIVND (reference sequence). V lost 3 bases and J lost 0, with 6 bases in between. CDR3 nucleotide sequence: TGTGCCAGTAGTATCTCACTCTCCTACGAGCAGTACTTC. Its translation is CASSISLSYEQYF.

In its sample, this clone was seen a few times. CDR3 nucleotides: TGTGCCAGCACCTATCGGGATAGCAATCAGCCCCAGCATTTT. This encodes CASTYRDSNQPQHF. The chain carries TRBV6-6 and TRBJ1-5; no reliable D call. Germline V gene data show CDR1 as MNHNY and CDR2 as SVGAGI (reference sequence). V gave up 7 bases and J gave up 0 bases, with 10 bases separating them. This CDR3 has 14 residues.

This clone was counted between two and nine times. The chain recombines TRBV19 with TRBJ2-2; TRBD2 matches at 7 bases. Per the germline V gene, CDR1 is LNHDA and CDR2 is SQIVND (reference sequence). After removal of 11 bases from V and 6 bases from J, the junction contained 15 bases not matched to a gene. CDR3 length: 15 residues. The DNA of the CDR3 is TGTGCCTCCTCCTTTGGGGGGGGGAGGGCCGGGGAGCTGTTTTTT. This sequence encodes CASSFGGGRAGELFF.

The chain employs TRBV7-9 and TRBJ2-5, with 11 positions matching TRBD1. With V trimmed by 5 bases and J by 2 bases, 4 bases remained unmatched. Per germline, CDR1 SEHNR and CDR2 FQNEAQ (reference sequence). The CDR3 covers 15 residues. The CDR3 DNA is TGTGCCAGCAGCCCCCGGGACAGGGGGCAAGAGACCCAGTACTTC. Translation: CASSPRDRGQETQYF.

The genes are TRBV11-2 and TRBJ1-1; 7 bases are a match to TRBD1. The CDR3 extends over 14 amino acids. In germline, CDR1 is SGHAT, CDR2 FQNNGV. Trimming at V came to 5 bases and at J to 8 bases, leaving 11 bases not matched to a gene. The CDR3 loop is CASSKLTGAPEAFF. For the CDR3, the DNA is TGTGCCAGCAGCAAATTAACAGGGGCCCCCGAAGCTTTCTTT.